One T cell receptor (beta chain) is described in this entry. This entry comes from a study of blood T cell repertoires in COVID-19. Generated by immunoSEQ multiplex PCR, the TCRdb table keeps only in-frame clones and is missing some. This sample has approximately 240,000 clones, with over 75% found just once. Germline V gene sequence: CDR1 SNHLY, CDR2 FYNNEI. V was cut by 3 bases and J by 4 bases, with 5 bases left in between. This CDR3 comprises 12 residues. This TCR was recovered from a woman younger than 30 in a cohort exposed to, infected with or recovered from COVID-19 (not recorded which). Sequenced: PBMCs or T cells enriched from blood (not recorded which). This sequence joins TRBV2 and TRBJ2-3; D not resolved. The CDR3 coding sequence is TGTGCCAGCAGTGACCGGGCAGATACGCAGTATTTT. Residues: CASSDRADTQYF.